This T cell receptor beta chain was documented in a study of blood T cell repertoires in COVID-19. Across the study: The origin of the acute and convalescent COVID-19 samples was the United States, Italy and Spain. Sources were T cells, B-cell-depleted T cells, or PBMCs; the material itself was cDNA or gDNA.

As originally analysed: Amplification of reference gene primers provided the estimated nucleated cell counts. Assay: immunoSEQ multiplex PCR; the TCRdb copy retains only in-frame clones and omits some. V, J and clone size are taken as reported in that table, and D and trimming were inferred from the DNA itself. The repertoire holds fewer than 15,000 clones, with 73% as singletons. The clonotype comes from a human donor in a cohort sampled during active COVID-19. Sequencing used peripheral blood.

The CDR3 DNA reads TGTGCCAGCAGTAAAGGACAGGGCGCGACTGAAGCTTTCTTT. Its protein product is CASSKGQGATEAFF. The rearrangement links TRBV2 to TRBJ1-1, with 8 bases identical to TRBD1. The CDR3 consists of 14 residues. V shed 5 bases, J shed 5 bases, and the junction held 7 bases outside the gene matches. The germline CDR1 and CDR2 sequences are SNHLY and FYNNEI.